This passage covers 24 T cell receptor beta chains from one sample sequenced in a study of blood T cell repertoires in COVID-19. The assay was immunoSEQ multiplex PCR, and TCRdb's table has in-frame clones only and misses some. The table lists fewer than 200,000 clones, approximately 86% of them singletons, with about 9.7% in the top ten. Sequencing was done on a sample of peripheral blood. All receptors come from a man aged 50-59 years with active or convalescent COVID-19.

This clone was observed once. CDR3 loop: CASSAGQTSYGYTF. The CDR3 DNA follows: TGTGCCAGCAGCGCTGGACAGACCTCCTATGGCTACACCTTC. This rearrangement joins TRBV5-5 to TRBJ1-2; possible D gene TRBD1, 6 bases. This CDR3 has 14 residues. Trimming stripped 4 bases from V and 4 bases from J, with 14 bases between. Germline V gene sequence: CDR1 SGHKS, CDR2 YYEKEE (reference sequence).

This rearrangement joins TRBV29-1 to TRBJ1-2; 8 bases are a match to TRBD1. In germline, CDR1 is SQVTM, CDR2 ANQGSEA. This CDR3 region has 15 residues. Losses at the gene ends were 6 bases for V and 4 bases for J; bases not matched to a gene: 13. DNA of the CDR3: TGCAGCGTGGGAACTCCGGGACAGGTTTCCTATGGCTACACCTTC. This translates into CSVGTPGQVSYGYTF.

The V call is TRBV18, the J call TRBJ1-2, with 8 positions matching TRBD1. The CDR3 loop spans 15 amino acids. V lost 0 bases and J lost 4; bases outside the gene matches: 4. Germline CDR1 KGHSH, CDR2 LQKENI. The CDR3 reads CASSPPGDRSYGYTF. The CDR3 DNA follows: TGTGCCAGCTCACCACCGGGGGACAGGAGCTATGGCTACACCTTC.

The chain couples TRBV7-2 to TRBJ2-3, with 8 bases that match TRBD2. V lost 7 bases, J lost 0 bases, and 9 bases stayed unmatched. From germline, CDR1 is SGHTA and CDR2 FQGNSA. CDR3 length: 16 amino acids. CDR3 residues: CASTSLAALSTDTQYF. The CDR3 DNA reads TGTGCCAGCACCTCACTAGCGGCACTTAGCACAGATACGCAGTATTTT.

The chain employs TRBV12-3 or TRBV12-4 and TRBJ2-4; 7 bases are shared with TRBD1. Trimming removed 6 bases from V and 6 bases from J; junction bases left unmatched: 5. The CDR3 length is 13 residues. This CDR3 is CASSSQGLNIQYF. The CDR3 DNA reads TGTGCCAGCAGCTCACAGGGGTTAAACATTCAGTACTTC.

This clone appeared a single time. The rearrangement joins TRBV2 to TRBJ2-1; D is perhaps TRBD2 (5 bases). The CDR3 covers 18 residues. The V end was cut by 2 bases, the J end by 3 bases, with 20 bases between. Germline lookup yields CDR1 SNHLY and CDR2 FYNNEI. The CDR3 loop reads CASSESSAERSFYNEQFF. CDR3 nucleotides: TGTGCCAGCAGTGAATCCTCCGCGGAGCGGAGCTTCTACAATGAGCAGTTCTTC.

The chain links TRBV7-7 to TRBJ2-5, with 16 bases matching TRBD2. This CDR3 is 17 amino acids long. V trimming: 5 bases; J trimming: 2 bases; junction bases outside the gene matches: 5. Germline CDR1 reads SSHAT; CDR2 reads FNYEAQ (reference sequence). In DNA form, the CDR3 reads TGTGCCAGCAGCAAGGGACTAGCGGGGGGGGGTCAAGAGACCCAGTACTTC. It encodes CASSKGLAGGGQETQYF.

There are a few counts of this clone. This sequence joins TRBV2 and TRBJ2-7; D possibly corresponds to TRBD2 (6 bases). Germline V lookup: CDR1 SNHLY, CDR2 FYNNEI. V lost 8 bases and J lost 5, with 16 bases in between. This CDR3 contains 13 residues. The CDR3 nucleotides read TGTGCCAGCCAGTTCAGGGAGGCGGACGAGCAGTACTTC. This gives the protein CASQFREADEQYF.

The gene calls are TRBV7-2 and TRBJ1-4; D perhaps matches TRBD1 (5 bases). The V gene lost 5 bases and the J gene lost 4 bases, with 11 bases spanning the gap. There are 14 residues in the CDR3. Germline V gene lookup returns CDR1 SGHTA and CDR2 FQGNSA. CDR3 bases: TGTGCCAGCAGCCCTACGGGGGATAATGAAAAACTGTTTTTT. This gives the protein CASSPTGDNEKLFF.

The chain carries TRBV5-1 and TRBJ2-5, with a possible D match to TRBD1 (6 bases). The CDR3 runs 14 residues. The germline CDR1 and CDR2 sequences are SGHRS and YFSETQ. Trimming shortened V by 3 bases and J by 0 bases, and 9 bases separated the two germline ends. The CDR3 DNA reads as TGCGCCAGCAGCTATAGGACAGACCAAGAGACCCAGTACTTC. It codes for CASSYRTDQETQYF.

The rearrangement joins TRBV7-7 to TRBJ2-2; the D gene is possibly TRBD2 (6 bases). The CDR3 consists of 15 residues. Germline lookup yields CDR1 SSHAT and CDR2 FNYEAQ (reference sequence). Trimming stripped 5 bases from V and 0 bases from J, with 10 bases between. CDR3 loop: CASSLGLANTGELFF. CDR3 coding DNA: TGTGCCAGCAGCCTGGGACTCGCGAACACCGGGGAGCTGTTTTTT.

In DNA, the CDR3 is TGTGCCACCAGCAGAGCCGAGGACAGTCCCCAGCATTTT. Its protein is CATSRAEDSPQHF. The rearrangement links TRBV15 to TRBJ1-5; D is perhaps TRBD1 (6 bases). Germline V CDR1 and CDR2: LNHNV, YYDKDF (reference sequence). The CDR3 is 13 amino acids. The V and J ends lost 1 base and 10 bases respectively, with 11 bases between them.

The chain couples TRBV29-1 to TRBJ1-2; the D gene is possibly TRBD1 (5 bases). There are 13 residues in the CDR3. Trimming took 4 bases from V and 6 from J, leaving 15 bases between them. Per germline, CDR1 SQVTM and CDR2 ANQGSEA. The CDR3 loop is CSVGYRMSDGYTF. The DNA for the CDR3 is TGCAGCGTTGGTTACAGGATGTCGGATGGCTACACCTTC. The whole variable domain, remainder taken from reference TRBV29-1 and TRBJ1-2, is SAVISQKPSRDICQRGTSLTIQCQVDSQVTMMFWYRQQPGQSLTLIATANQGSEATYESGFVIDKFPISRPNLTFSTLTVSNMSPEDSSIYLCSVGYRMSDGYTFGSGTRLTVV.

The chain recombines TRBV7-9 with TRBJ1-5; tentatively, D is TRBD1 (5 bases). CDR3 length: 17 residues. Germline assignment: CDR1 SEHNR and CDR2 FQNEAQ (reference sequence). Trimming cost V 5 bases and J 3 bases, with 20 bases left between them. CDR3 nucleotide sequence: TGTGCCAGCAGCCAGCTGACAGCCGACCCCACCAATCAGCCCCAGCATTTT. It yields the protein CASSQLTADPTNQPQHF.

The chain uses TRBV30 and TRBJ1-2; 7 bases fit TRBD1. The CDR3 spans 15 residues. Per germline, CDR1 GTSNPN and CDR2 SVGIG (reference sequence). J lost 3 bases, V lost 4 bases, and 11 bases had no gene match. The CDR3 DNA reads as TGTGCCTGGACTAAATCCGGGACAGCCGACTATGGCTACACCTTC. Translated: CAWTKSGTADYGYTF.

The genes are TRBV3-1 (or the pseudogene TRBV3-2) and TRBJ2-1, with 10 bases identical to TRBD1. V shed 4 bases and J 7 bases; nucleotides not matched to a gene: 4. This CDR3 has 14 residues. Germline V CDR1 and CDR2: LGHDT, YNNKEL (reference sequence). The CDR3, as DNA: TGTGCCAGCAGCCGACCGGGACAGGGGAATGAGCAGTTCTTC. It translates to CASSRPGQGNEQFF.

The rearrangement links TRBV24-1 to TRBJ2-1; 10 nucleotides agree with TRBD2. Germline V gives CDR1 KGHDR, CDR2 SFDVKD. J was trimmed by 8 bases and V by 6 bases; bases with no gene match: 9. The CDR3 runs to 15 residues. The CDR3 here is CATSSPSGSLHEQFF. The DNA of the CDR3 is TGTGCCACCAGTTCCCCTAGCGGGAGCCTGCATGAGCAGTTCTTC.

The chain uses TRBV6-1 and TRBJ1-6; weak D call: TRBD1 (6 bases). Germline assignment: CDR1 MNHNS and CDR2 SASEGT. V was clipped by 4 bases and J by 7 bases, with 17 bases between them. The CDR3 has 16 residues. CDR3 sequence reads: CASSGLTGSVNSPLHF. The DNA of the CDR3 is TGTGCCAGCAGTGGATTGACAGGTTCAGTAAATTCACCCCTCCACTTT.

V is TRBV30 and J is TRBJ2-6; the D is unclear. This CDR3 spans 12 amino acids. The V and J ends lost 5 bases and 2 bases respectively, with 4 bases between them. Germline CDR1 GTSNPN, CDR2 SVGIG (reference sequence). The CDR3 DNA follows: TGTGCCTGGTCTACTGGGGCCAACGTCCTGACTTTC. This translates into CAWSTGANVLTF.

In this sample, this clone turned up a few times. This sequence joins TRBV4-3 and TRBJ2-3, with TRBD2 identical over 8 bases. The J segment lost 2 bases and the V segment lost 1 base, leaving 5 bases of the junction unmatched. The CDR3 is made up of 16 amino acids. The germline V gene encodes CDR1 LGHNA and CDR2 YSLEER. The CDR3 spells CASSQASGGVTDTQYF. In DNA form, the CDR3 reads TGCGCCAGCAGCCAAGCGAGCGGGGGAGTCACAGATACGCAGTATTTT.

This chain uses TRBV2 with TRBJ2-3; 8 nucleotides match TRBD2. CDR1 is SNHLY and CDR2 is FYNNEI in the germline V gene. V gave up 6 bases and J gave up 0 bases; unmatched junction bases: 5. The CDR3 has 15 residues. CDR3 protein: CASRVSGTSTDTQYF. The CDR3 DNA reads as TGTGCCAGCAGAGTTAGCGGGACGAGCACAGATACGCAGTATTTT.

The CDR3 coding sequence is TGTGCCAGCAGCTTGGACAGTTTAGACTACACCTTC. Translating gives CASSLDSLDYTF. The V call is TRBV5-4, the J call TRBJ1-2; D gene ambiguous. V lost 0 bases and J lost 10, with 10 bases in between. The germline gives CDR1 SGHNT, CDR2 YYREEE (reference sequence). CDR3 size: 12 residues.

The V call is TRBV20-1, the J call TRBJ2-7; 7 nucleotides line up with TRBD1. The CDR3 has 15 residues. Germline V CDR1 and CDR2: DFQATT, SNEGSKA (reference sequence). J gave up 1 base and V 3 bases, and 9 bases lay outside the gene matches. CDR3 DNA sequence: TGCAGTGCTAGTCCCTTTGGCAGGGGGTCCTACGAGCAGTACTTC. It codes for CSASPFGRGSYEQYF.

This sequence joins TRBV18 and TRBJ2-1; the D gene is possibly TRBD1 (6 bases). The V and J ends lost 3 bases and 0 bases respectively, with 12 bases between them. CDR1 and CDR2 (germline): KGHSH, LQKENI. The CDR3 has 16 residues. The CDR3 sequence: CASSPVQGGSYNEQFF. CDR3 DNA: TGTGCCAGCTCACCGGTGCAAGGGGGCTCCTACAATGAGCAGTTCTTC.